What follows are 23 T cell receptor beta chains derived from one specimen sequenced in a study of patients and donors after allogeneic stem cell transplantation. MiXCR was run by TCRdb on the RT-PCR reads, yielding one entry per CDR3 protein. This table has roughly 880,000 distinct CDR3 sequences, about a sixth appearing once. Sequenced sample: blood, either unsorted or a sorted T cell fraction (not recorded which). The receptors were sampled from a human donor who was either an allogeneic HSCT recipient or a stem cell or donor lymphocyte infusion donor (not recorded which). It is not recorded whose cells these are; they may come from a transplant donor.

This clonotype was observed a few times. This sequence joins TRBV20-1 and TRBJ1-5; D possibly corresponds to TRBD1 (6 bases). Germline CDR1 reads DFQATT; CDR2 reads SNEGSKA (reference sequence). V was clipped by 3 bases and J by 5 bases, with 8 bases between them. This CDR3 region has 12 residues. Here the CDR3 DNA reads TGCAGTGCTAGGAGGGGGGATCAGCCCCAGCATTTT. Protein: CSARRGDQPQHF.

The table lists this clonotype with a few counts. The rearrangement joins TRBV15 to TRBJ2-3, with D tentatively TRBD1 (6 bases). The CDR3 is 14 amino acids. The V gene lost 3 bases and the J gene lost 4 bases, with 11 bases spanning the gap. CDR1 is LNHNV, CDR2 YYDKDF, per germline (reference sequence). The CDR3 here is CATSSSDRPDTQYF. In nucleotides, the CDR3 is TGTGCCACCAGCAGCTCGGACAGACCAGATACGCAGTATTTT.

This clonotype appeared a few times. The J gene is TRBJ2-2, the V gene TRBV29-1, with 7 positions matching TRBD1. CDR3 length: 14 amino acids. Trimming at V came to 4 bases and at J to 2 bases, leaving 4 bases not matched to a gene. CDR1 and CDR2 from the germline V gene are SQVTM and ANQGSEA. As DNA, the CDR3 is TGCAGCGTTGTCCGGGACAGAAACACCGGGGAGCTGTTTTTT. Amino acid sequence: CSVVRDRNTGELFF.

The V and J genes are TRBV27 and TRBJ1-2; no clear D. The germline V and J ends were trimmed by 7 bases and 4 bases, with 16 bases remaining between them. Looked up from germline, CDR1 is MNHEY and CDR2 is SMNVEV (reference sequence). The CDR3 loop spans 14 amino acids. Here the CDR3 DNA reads TGTGCCAGCAAAAGTGGCCACAGTCCCTATGGCTACACCTTC. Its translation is CASKSGHSPYGYTF.

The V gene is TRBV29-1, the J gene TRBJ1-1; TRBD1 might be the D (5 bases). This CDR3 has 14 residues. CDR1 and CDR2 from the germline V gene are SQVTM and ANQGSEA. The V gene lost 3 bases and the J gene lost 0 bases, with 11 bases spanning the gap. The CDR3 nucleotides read TGCAGCGTTGATGGGGCAGGCATGAACACTGAAGCTTTCTTT. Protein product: CSVDGAGMNTEAFF.

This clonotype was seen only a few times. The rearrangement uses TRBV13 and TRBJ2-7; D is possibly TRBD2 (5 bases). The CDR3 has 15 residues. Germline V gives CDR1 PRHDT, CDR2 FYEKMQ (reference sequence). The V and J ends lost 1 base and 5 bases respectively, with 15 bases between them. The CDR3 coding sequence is TGTGCCAGCAGCTTAGACGACGTAGGGAGCGACGAGCAGTACTTC. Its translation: CASSLDDVGSDEQYF.

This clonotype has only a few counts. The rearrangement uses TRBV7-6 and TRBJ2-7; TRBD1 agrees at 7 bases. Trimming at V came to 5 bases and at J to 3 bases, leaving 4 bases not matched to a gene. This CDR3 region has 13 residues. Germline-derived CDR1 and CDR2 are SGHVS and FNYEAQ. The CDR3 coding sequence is TGTGCCAGCAGCGGACAGGCGGGCTACGAGCAGTACTTC. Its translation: CASSGQAGYEQYF.

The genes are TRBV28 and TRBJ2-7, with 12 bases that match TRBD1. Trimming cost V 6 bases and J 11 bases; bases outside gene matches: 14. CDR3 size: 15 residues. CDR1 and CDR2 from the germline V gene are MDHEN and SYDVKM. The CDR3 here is CASRDAGTGGLVEYF. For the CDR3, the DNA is TGTGCCAGCAGGGACGCCGGGACAGGGGGCCTCGTAGAGTACTTC.

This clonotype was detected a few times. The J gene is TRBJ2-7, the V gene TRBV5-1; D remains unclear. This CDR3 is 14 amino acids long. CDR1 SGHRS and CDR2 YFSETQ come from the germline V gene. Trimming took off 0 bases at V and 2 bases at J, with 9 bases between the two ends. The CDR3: CASSLDGTTYEQYF. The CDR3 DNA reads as TGCGCCAGCAGCTTGGACGGAACTACCTACGAGCAGTACTTC.

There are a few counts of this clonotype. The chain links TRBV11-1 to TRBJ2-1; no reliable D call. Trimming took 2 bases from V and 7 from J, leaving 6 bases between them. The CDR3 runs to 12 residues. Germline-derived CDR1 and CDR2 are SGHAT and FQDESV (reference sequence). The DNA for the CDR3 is TGTGCCAGCAGCTTATTATTAAATGAGCAGTTCTTC. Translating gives CASSLLLNEQFF.

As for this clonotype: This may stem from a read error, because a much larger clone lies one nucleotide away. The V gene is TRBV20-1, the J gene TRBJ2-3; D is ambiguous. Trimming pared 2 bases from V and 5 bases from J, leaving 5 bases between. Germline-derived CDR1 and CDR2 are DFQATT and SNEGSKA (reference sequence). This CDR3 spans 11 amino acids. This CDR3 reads CSARIRDTQYF. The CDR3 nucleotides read TGCAGTGCTAGAATCAGAGATACGCAGTATTTT.

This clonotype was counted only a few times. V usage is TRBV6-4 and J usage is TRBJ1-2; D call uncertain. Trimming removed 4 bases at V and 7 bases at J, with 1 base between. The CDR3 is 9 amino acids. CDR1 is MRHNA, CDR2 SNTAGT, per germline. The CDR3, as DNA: TGTGCCAGCAGTGCTGGCTACACCTTC. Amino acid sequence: CASSAGYTF.

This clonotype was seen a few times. The CDR3 spells CASIQQGGNTGELFF. The CDR3 coding sequence is TGTGCCAGCATCCAGCAGGGGGGGAACACCGGGGAGCTGTTTTTT. The chain employs TRBV12-3 or TRBV12-4 and TRBJ2-2, with a weak D call TRBD1 (7 bases). V lost 7 bases and J lost 1, with 13 bases in between. This CDR3 has 15 residues.

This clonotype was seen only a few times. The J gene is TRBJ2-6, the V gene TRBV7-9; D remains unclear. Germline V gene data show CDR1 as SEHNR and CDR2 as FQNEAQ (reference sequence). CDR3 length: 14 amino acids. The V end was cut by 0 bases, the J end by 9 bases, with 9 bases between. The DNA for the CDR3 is TGTGCCAGCAGCTTAGCTGCGCTCCTCAACGTCCTGACTTTC. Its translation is CASSLAALLNVLTF.

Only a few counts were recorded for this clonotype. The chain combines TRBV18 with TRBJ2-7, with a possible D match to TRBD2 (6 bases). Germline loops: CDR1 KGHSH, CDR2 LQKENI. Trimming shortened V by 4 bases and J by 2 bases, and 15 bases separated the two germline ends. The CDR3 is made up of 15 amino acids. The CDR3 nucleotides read TGTGCCAGCTCACAACGGCAGGGAGGAACCTACGAGCAGTACTTC. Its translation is CASSQRQGGTYEQYF.

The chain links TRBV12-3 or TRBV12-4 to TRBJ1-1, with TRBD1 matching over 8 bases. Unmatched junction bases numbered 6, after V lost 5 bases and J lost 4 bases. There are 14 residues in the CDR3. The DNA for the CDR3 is TGTGCCAGCAGTATCCAGGGGGCGGGCACTGAAGCTTTCTTT. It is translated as CASSIQGAGTEAFF.

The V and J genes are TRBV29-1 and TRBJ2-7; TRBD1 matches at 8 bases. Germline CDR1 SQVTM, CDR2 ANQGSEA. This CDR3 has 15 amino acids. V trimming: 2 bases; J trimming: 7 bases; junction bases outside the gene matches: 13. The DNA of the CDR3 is TGCAGCGTTGAACCCACAGGACAGGGAGTAGGGGAGCAGTACTTC. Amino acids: CSVEPTGQGVGEQYF.

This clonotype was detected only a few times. As DNA, the CDR3 is TGTGCCAGCAGTTTAGTGGGAGATCGTTTGGGCAGGCAGCATTTT. It translates to CASSLVGDRLGRQHF. The chain is built from TRBV12-3 or TRBV12-4 and TRBJ1-5; unclear D gene. The CDR3 covers 15 residues. V was clipped by 1 base and J by 13 bases, with 20 bases between them.

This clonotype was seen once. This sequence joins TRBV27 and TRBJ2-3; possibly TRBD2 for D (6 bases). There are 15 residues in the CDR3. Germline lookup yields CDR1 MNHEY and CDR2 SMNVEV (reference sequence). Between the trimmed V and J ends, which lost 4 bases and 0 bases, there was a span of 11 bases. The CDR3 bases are TGTGCCAGCAGTTCCCCCCGGGAGAGCACAGATACGCAGTATTTT. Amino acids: CASSSPRESTDTQYF.

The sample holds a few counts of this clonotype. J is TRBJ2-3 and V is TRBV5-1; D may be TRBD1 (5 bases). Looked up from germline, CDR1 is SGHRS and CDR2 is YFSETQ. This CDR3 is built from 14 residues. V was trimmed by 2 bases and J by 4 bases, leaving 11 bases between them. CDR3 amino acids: CASSLRGPADTQYF. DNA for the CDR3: TGCGCCAGCAGCTTAAGGGGTCCGGCAGATACGCAGTATTTT.

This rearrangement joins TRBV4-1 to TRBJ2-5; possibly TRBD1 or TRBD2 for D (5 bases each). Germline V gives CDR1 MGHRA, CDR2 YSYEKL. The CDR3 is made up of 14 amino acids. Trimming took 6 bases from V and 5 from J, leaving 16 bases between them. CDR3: CASSPFGGVETQYF. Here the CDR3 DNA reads TGCGCCAGCAGTCCCTTTGGGGGAGTGGAGACCCAGTACTTC.

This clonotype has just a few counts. As DNA, the CDR3 is TGTGCCATCTGGGGCGCGGGAGGTAAAGAGCAGTTCTTC. It yields the protein CAIWGAGGKEQFF. The chain uses TRBV10-3 and TRBJ2-1; 8 bases align to TRBD2. CDR1 and CDR2 (germline): ENHRY, SYGVKD. The CDR3 contains 13 residues. J was trimmed by 10 bases and V by 8 bases; bases with no gene match: 10.

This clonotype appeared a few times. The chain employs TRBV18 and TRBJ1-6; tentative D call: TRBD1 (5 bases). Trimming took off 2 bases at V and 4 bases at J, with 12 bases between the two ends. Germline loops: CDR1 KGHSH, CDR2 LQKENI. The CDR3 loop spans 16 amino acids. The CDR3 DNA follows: TGTGCCAGCTCACCAATTAGGACACCGTATAATTCACCCCTCCACTTT. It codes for CASSPIRTPYNSPLHF.